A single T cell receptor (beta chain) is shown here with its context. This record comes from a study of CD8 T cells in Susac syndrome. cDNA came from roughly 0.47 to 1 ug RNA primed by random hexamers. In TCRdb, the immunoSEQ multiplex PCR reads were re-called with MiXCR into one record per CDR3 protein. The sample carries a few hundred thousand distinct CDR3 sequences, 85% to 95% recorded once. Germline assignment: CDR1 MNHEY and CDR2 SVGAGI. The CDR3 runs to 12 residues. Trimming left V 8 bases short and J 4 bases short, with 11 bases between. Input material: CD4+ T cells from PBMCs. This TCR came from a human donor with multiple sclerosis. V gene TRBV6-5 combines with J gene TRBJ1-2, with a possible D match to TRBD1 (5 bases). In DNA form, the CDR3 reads TGTGCCAGCGGGGGATTGGGCTATGGCTACACCTTC. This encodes CASGGLGYGYTF.